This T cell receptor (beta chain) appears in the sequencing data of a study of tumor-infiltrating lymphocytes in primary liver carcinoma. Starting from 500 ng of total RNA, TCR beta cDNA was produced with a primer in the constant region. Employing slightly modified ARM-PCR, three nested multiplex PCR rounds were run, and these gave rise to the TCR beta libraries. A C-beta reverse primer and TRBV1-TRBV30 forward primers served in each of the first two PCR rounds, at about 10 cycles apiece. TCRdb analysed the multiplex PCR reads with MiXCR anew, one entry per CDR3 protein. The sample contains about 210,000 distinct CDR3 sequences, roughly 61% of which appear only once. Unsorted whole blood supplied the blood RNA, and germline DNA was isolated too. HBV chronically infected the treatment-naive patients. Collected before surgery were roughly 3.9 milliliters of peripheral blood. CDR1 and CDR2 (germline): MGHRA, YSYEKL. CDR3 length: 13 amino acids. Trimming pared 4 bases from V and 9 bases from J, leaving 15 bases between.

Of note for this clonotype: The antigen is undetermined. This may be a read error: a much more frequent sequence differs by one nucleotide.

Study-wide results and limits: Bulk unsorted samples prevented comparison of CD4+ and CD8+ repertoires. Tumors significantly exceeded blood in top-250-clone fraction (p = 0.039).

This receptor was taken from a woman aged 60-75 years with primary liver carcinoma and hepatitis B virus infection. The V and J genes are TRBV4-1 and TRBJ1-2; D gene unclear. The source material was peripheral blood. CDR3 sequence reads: CASSPYRFYSYTF. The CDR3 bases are TGCGCCAGCAGCCCTTACAGATTTTATAGCTACACCTTC.